One T cell receptor (beta chain) is described in this entry. Its specificity is not known. The data are from a study of CD8+ T cells in alopecia areata. The overall study: Patients given treatment had severity scored by the percentage of scalp area affected. Study findings and constraints: TCRs were shared less clearly across patients than in mice, possibly for HLA-related reasons. Since there was just one nonresponder, nobody can yet say how baseline CD8+ expansion ties to response.

V lost 3 bases to trimming and J lost 6 bases, with 11 bases between them. The V gene's germline CDR1 is MNHEY and CDR2 SVGAGI. The CDR3 totals 13 residues. As the sequencing template, cDNA was produced by extracting RNA and reverse transcribing it. The data were produced by immunoSEQ multiplex PCR, yet TCRdb's version contains in-frame clones alone and is incomplete. The data contain some 95,000 clones, 44% of them singletons. Indicated treatment: oral pan-JAK inhibitor, 5-10 mg twice daily. The TCR sequence derives from a human donor with alopecia areata. The sequencing here drew on CD8+ T cells sorted from blood, taken at week 24, from a patient treated with tofacitinib. V and J are TRBV6-5 and TRBJ2-5; D possibly corresponds to TRBD2 (6 bases). DNA for the CDR3: TGTGCCAGCAGTTATTCGGGAGAAAAGACCCAGTACTTC. Protein: CASSYSGEKTQYF.